The source of this TCR beta chain is a study of T cells in Graves' hyperthyroidism and ophthalmopathy. This clonotype has a count of ten or more. It was RNA transcripts that yielded the amplified TCR beta CDR3 regions. First-round RT-PCR with HTBI primers amplified the TCR CDR3 region. TCRdb reprocessed the multiplex PCR reads via MiXCR and lists one record per CDR3 protein. The sample shows roughly 720,000 distinct CDR3 sequences, 15% to 20% of them seen only once. Diagnoses used clinical symptoms, serum thyroxine and TRAb, thyroid ultrasound and orbital computed tomography. V was pared by 0 bases and J by 4 bases, with 11 bases of the junction left unmatched. The length of the CDR3 is 18 residues. Germline V gene sequence: CDR1 SGHVS, CDR2 FNYEAQ.

This chain links TRBV7-6 with TRBJ2-3, with 9 bases identical to TRBD2. The receptor was isolated from a man aged 45 to 65 with Graves' hyperthyroidism. Sequencing was done on a sample of blood. CDR3 bases: TGTGCCAGCAGCTTAGCTCGTTTTAGCGGGAGTGGGTCAGATACGCAGTATTTT. Protein: CASSLARFSGSGSDTQYF.